The clone carrying this T cell receptor beta chain was recorded only once. Its antigen is unknown. This entry belongs to a study of shared clonotypes between healthy human individuals. Turning to the study itself: Plates per donor: three CD4 naive, three CD4 memory, two CD8 naive, one CD8 memory. Findings of the study overall: Shared across several donors were around 5% of the naive CD4 clonotypes.

The assay ran at deep level. Profiled with immunoSEQ multiplex PCR; TCRdb holds only in-frame clones, not every one. The sample includes approximately 2.5 million clones, approximately 92% of them seen just once. V gave up 5 bases and J gave up 8 bases; unmatched junction bases: 8. Germline V CDR1 and CDR2: KGHSH, LQKENI. This CDR3 region has 13 residues. The rearrangement links TRBV18 to TRBJ1-1, with 7 nucleotides matching TRBD1. Sequences were obtained from naive CD4+ T cells sorted from blood. Specified subset: CD45RA+ positively selected. This sequence originates from a young man in good health. The CDR3 loop reads CASSREMDREAFF. CDR3 in DNA: TGTGCCAGCTCAAGGGAGATGGACAGGGAAGCTTTCTTT.